This paragraph covers one T cell receptor (beta chain) sequence. What it recognizes is unknown. This specimen comes from a study of response to subunit inactivated influenza vaccine. Study-wide results and limits: Authors suggested that a seasonal influenza vaccination recruits few new T cells each time.

Using its own MiXCR run on the RT-PCR reads, TCRdb lists one record per CDR3 protein. The sample records more than 550,000 distinct CDR3 sequences, 10% to 15% being singletons. CDR3 length equals 14 residues. Germline CDR1 KGHSH, CDR2 LQKENI. Trimming took off 0 bases at V and 6 bases at J, with 12 bases between the two ends. This sample comprised PBMCs from blood, obtained on the day of vaccination. The receptor was derived from a man aged 45 to 65 who received an inactivated influenza vaccine. V usage is TRBV18 and J usage is TRBJ2-7; possible D gene TRBD1, 5 bases. CDR3 in amino acids: CASSPPSKGVEQYF. The CDR3 DNA reads TGTGCCAGCTCACCACCATCGAAAGGGGTCGAGCAGTACTTC.